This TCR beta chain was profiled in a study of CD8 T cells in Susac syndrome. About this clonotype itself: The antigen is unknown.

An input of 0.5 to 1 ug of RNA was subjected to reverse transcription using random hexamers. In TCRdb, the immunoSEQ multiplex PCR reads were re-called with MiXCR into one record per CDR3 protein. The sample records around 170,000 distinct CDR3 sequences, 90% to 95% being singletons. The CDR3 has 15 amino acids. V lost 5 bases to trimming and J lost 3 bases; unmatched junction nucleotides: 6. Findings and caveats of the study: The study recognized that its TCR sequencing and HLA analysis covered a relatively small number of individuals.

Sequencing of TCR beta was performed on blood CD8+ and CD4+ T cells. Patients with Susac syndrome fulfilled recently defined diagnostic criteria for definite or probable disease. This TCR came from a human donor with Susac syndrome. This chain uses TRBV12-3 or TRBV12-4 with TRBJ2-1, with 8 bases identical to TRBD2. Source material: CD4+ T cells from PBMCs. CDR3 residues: CASSLRGGGYNEQFF. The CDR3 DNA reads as TGTGCCAGCAGTCTACGGGGGGGTGGCTACAATGAGCAGTTCTTC.